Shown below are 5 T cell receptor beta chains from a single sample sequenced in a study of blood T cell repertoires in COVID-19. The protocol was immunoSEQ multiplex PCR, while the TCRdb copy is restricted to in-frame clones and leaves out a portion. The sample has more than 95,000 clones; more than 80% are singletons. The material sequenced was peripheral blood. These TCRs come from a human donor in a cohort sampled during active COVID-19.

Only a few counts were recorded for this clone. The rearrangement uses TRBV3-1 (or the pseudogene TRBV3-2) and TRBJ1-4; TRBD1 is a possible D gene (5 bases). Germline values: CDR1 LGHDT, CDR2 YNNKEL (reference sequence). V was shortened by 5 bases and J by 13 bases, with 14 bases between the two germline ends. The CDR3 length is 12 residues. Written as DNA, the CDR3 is TGTGCCAGCAGCATTTTGGCGGGGGGACTGTTTTTT. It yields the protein CASSILAGGLFF.

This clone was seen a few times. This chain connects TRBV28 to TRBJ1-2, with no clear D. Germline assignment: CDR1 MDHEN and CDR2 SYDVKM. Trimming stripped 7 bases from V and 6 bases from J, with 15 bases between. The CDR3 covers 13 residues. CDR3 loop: CASKLENRDGYTF. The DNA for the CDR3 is TGTGCCAGCAAACTAGAGAACCGAGATGGCTACACCTTC.

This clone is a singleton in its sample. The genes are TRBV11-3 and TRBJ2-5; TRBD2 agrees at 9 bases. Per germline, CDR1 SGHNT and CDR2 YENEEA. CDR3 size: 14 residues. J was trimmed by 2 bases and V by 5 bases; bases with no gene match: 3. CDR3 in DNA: TGTGCCAGCAGCCTAGCGGGGAGGCAAGAGACCCAGTACTTC. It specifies CASSLAGRQETQYF.

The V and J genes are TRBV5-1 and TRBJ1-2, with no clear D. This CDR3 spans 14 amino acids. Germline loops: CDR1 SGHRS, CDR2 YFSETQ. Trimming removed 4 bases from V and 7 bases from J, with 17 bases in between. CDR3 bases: TGCGCCAGCAGCATCGGGATCCCAAGTGGTGGCTACACCTTC. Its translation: CASSIGIPSGGYTF. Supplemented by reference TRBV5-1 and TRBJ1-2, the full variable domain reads KAGVTQTPRYLIKTRGQQVTLSCSPISGHRSVSWYQQTPGQGLQFLFEYFSETQRNKGNFPGRFSGRQFSNSRSEMNVSTLELGDSALYLCASSIGIPSGGYTFGSGTRLTVV.

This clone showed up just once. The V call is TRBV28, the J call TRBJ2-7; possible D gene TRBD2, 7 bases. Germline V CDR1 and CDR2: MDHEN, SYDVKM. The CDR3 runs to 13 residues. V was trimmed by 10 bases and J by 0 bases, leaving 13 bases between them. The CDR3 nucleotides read TGTGCCATCCAGGGGACTAACTCCTACGAGCAGTACTTC. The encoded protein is CAIQGTNSYEQYF.